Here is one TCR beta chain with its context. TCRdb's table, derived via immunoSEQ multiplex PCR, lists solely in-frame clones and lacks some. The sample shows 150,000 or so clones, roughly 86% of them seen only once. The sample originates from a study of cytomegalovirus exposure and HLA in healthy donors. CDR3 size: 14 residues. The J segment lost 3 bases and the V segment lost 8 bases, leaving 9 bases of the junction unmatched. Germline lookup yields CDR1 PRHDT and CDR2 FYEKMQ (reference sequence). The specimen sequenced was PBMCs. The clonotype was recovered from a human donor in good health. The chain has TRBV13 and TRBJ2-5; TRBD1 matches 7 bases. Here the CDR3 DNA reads TGTGCCAGCGCCGTGGGACAGAGGGAAGAGACCCAGTACTTC. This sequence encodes CASAVGQREETQYF.